This entry features one T cell receptor (beta chain) sequence. The sample is drawn from a study of T cell responses to AZD1222 COVID-19 vaccine. Only in-frame clones appear in the TCRdb table, and some are missing; sequencing was by immunoSEQ multiplex PCR. Among around 270,000 clones listed, around 92% were seen once. Trimming cost V 6 bases and J 0 bases; bases outside gene matches: 4. This CDR3 is 15 amino acids long. Germline CDR1 LGHDT, CDR2 YNNKEL (reference sequence). The chain recombines TRBV3-1 (or the pseudogene TRBV3-2) with TRBJ2-1; the match to TRBD2 covers 8 bases. The specimen comprised peripheral blood, sampled 28 days after the second AZD1222 dose. The receptor was derived from an adult who received the AZD1222 COVID-19 vaccine. The CDR3 DNA follows: TGTGCCAGCAGGGGAAGCGGGAGCTCCTACAATGAGCAGTTCTTC. It is translated as CASRGSGSSYNEQFF.